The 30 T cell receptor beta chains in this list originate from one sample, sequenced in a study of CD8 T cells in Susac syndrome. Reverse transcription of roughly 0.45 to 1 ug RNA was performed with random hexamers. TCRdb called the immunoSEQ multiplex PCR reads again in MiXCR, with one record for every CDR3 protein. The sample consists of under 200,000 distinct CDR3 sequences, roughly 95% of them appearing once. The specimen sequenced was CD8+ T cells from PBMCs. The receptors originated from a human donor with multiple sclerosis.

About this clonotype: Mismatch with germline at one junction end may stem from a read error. The CDR3 region has the DNA TGTGCCAGCAGCCCCCCGTCCAATGAACAGTTCTTC. As protein: CASSPPSNEQFF. The chain is built from TRBV7-9 and TRBJ2-1; D is unclear. The CDR3 is made up of 12 amino acids. From germline, CDR1 is SEHNR and CDR2 FQNEAQ (reference sequence). Combining the CDR3 with reference TRBV7-9 and TRBJ2-1 gives the whole variable domain DTGVSQNPRHKITKRGQNVTFRCDPISEHNRLYWYRQTLGQGPEFLTYFQNEAQLEKSRLLSDRFSAERPKGSFSTLEIQRTEQGDSAMYLCASSPPSNEQFFGPGTRLTVL.

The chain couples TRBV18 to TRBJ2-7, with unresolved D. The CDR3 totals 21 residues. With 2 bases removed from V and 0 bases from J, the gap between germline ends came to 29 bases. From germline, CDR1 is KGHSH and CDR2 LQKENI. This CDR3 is CASSPERLEGRSPTGSYEQYF. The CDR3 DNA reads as TGTGCCAGCTCACCAGAACGTCTCGAAGGACGGTCGCCAACGGGCTCCTACGAGCAGTACTTC.

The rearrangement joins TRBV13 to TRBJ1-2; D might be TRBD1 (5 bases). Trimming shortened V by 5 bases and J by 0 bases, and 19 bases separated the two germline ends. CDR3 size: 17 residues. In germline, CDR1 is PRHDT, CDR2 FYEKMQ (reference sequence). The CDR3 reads CASSDVVGGRANYGYTF. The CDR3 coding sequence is TGTGCCAGCAGCGACGTCGTGGGGGGACGGGCTAACTATGGCTACACCTTC.

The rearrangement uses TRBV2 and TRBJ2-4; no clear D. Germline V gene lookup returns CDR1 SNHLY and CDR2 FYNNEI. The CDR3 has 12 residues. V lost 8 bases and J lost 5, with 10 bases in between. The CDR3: CASAEAQNIQYF. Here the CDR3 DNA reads TGTGCCAGCGCTGAGGCCCAAAACATTCAGTACTTC.

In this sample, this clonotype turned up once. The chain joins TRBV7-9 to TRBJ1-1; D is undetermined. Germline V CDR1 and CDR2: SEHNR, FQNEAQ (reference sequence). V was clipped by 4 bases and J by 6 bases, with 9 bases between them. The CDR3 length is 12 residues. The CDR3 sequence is CASSSGRPEAFF. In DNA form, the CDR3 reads TGTGCCAGCAGCTCGGGAAGGCCTGAAGCTTTCTTT.

CDR3 bases: TGTGCCAGCAGCCAAGATCCGGAGTCAGCCCCGGAGACCCAGTACTTC. Its translation: CASSQDPESAPETQYF. The V gene is TRBV3-1, the J gene TRBJ2-5, with D unclear. This CDR3 is built from 16 residues. Trimming stripped 0 bases from V and 5 bases from J, with 16 bases between. CDR1 and CDR2 from the germline V gene are LGHDT and YNNKEL (reference sequence).

CDR3 amino acids: CSVEGMSYGYTF. CDR3 coding DNA: TGCAGCGTTGAAGGAATGAGTTATGGCTACACCTTC. The chain is built from TRBV29-1 and TRBJ1-2; D gene ambiguous. Per germline, CDR1 SQVTM and CDR2 ANQGSEA. This CDR3 is 12 amino acids long. Trimming removed 1 base from V and 5 bases from J, with 8 bases in between.

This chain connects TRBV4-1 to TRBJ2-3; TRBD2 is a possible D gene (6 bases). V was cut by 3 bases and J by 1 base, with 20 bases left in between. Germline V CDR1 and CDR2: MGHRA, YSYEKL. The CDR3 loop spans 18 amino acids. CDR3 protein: CASSHPDLGGPGTDTQYF. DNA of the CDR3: TGCGCCAGCAGCCATCCTGACCTGGGGGGTCCCGGCACAGATACGCAGTATTTT.

The DNA of the CDR3 is TGTGCCAGCAGCTTCGATGGGGGGCCCCAGCATTTT. Encoded protein: CASSFDGGPQHF. V gene TRBV5-4 combines with J gene TRBJ1-5, with TRBD1 as a possible D gene (5 bases). CDR1 is SGHNT, CDR2 YYREEE, per germline (reference sequence). V dropped 2 bases and J dropped 9 bases, with 9 bases sitting between them. CDR3 length equals 12 residues. Complete variable domain (other parts from reference TRBV5-4 and TRBJ1-5): ETGVTQSPTHLIKTRGQQVTLRCSSQSGHNTVSWYQQALGQGPQFIFQYYREEENGRGNFPPRFSGLQFPNYSSELNVNALELDDSALYLCASSFDGGPQHFGDGTRLSIL.

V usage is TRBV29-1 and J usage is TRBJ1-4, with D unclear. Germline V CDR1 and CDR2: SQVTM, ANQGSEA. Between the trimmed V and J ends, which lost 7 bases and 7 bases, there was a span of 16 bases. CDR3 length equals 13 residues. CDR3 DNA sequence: TGCAGCGCTGATCTGGGGTTTGGTGAAAAACTGTTTTTT. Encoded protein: CSADLGFGEKLFF.

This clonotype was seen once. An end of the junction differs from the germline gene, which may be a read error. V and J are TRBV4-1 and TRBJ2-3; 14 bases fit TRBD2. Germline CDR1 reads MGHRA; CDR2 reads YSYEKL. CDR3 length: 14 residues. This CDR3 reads CASSDGTSGGRRDF. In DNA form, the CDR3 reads TGCGCCAGCAGCGACGGGACTAGCGGGGGTCGGCGGGATTTT.

CDR3 sequence reads: CARRDRTTNYGYTF. CDR3 nucleotides: TGTGCCAGAAGGGACAGGACTACTAACTATGGCTACACCTTC. The V and J genes are TRBV2 and TRBJ1-2; 8 bases fit TRBD1. The length of the CDR3 is 14 residues. V was clipped by 9 bases and J by 0 bases; unmatched bases: 6. Germline lookup yields CDR1 SNHLY and CDR2 FYNNEI.

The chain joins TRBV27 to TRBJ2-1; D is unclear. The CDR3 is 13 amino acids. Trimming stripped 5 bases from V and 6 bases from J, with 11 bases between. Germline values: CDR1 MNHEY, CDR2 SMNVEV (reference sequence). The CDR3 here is CASSPEPSNEQFF. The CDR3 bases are TGTGCCAGCAGTCCCGAACCTAGCAATGAGCAGTTCTTC.

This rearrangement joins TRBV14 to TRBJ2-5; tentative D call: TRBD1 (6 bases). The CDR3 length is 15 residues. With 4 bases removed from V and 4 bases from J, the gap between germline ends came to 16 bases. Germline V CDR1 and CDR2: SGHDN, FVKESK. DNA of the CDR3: TGTGCCAGCAGCCCAGGACAGCTCCTGCGAGAGACCCAGTACTTC. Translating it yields CASSPGQLLRETQYF.

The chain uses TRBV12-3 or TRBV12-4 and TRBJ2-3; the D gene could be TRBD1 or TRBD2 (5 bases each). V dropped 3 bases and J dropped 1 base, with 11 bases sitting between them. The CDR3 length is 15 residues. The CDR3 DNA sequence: TGTGCCAGCAGTTTTGGGGACGCCGGCACAGATACGCAGTATTTT. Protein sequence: CASSFGDAGTDTQYF.

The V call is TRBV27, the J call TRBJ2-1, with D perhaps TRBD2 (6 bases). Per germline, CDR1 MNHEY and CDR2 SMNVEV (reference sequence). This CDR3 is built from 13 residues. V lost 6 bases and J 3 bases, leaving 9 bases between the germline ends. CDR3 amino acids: CASRDYIYNEQFF. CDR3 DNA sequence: TGTGCCAGCAGGGACTACATCTACAATGAGCAGTTCTTC.

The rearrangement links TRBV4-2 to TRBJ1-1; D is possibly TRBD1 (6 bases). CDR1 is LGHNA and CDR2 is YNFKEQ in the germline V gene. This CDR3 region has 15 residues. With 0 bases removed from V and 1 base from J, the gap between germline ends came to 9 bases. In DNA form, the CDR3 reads TGTGCCAGCAGCCAAGATTTCAGGGGGAACACTGAAGCTTTCTTT. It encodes CASSQDFRGNTEAFF.

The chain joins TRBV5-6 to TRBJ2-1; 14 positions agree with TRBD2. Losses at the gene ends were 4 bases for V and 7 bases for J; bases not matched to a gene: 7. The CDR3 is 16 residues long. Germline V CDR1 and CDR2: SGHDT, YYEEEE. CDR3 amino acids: CASSPTGTSGRNEQFF. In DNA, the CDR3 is TGTGCCAGCAGCCCAACCGGGACTAGCGGGAGAAATGAGCAGTTCTTC. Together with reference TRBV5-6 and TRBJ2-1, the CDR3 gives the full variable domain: DAGVTQSPTHLIKTRGQQVTLRCSPKSGHDTVSWYQQALGQGPQFIFQYYEEEERQRGNFPDRFSGHQFPNYSSELNVNALLLGDSALYLCASSPTGTSGRNEQFFGPGTRLTVL.

As DNA, the CDR3 is TGCAGCGTTGCTTCCAGCGGGAGCGTCTCCTACAATGAGCAGTTCTTC. Protein: CSVASSGSVSYNEQFF. The chain combines TRBV29-1 with TRBJ2-1; 8 nucleotides agree with TRBD2. The CDR3 contains 16 residues. The ends lost 4 bases at V and 0 bases at J; junction bases unmatched: 8. Looked up from germline, CDR1 is SQVTM and CDR2 is ANQGSEA.

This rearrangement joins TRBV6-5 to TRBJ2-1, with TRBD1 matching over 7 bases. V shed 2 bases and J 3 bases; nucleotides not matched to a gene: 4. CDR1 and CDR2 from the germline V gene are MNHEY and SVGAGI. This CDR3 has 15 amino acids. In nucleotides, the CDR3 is TGTGCCAGCAGTTACGAAGGGGGCGACTACAATGAGCAGTTCTTC. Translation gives CASSYEGGDYNEQFF.

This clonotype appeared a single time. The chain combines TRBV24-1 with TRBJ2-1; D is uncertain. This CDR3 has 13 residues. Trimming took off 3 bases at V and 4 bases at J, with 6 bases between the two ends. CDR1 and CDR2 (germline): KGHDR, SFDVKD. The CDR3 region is CATSDEPYNEQFF. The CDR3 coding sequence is TGTGCCACCAGTGATGAGCCGTACAATGAGCAGTTCTTC.

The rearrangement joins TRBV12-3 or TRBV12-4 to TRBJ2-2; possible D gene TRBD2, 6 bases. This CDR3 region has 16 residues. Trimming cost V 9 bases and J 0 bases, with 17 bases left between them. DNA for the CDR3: TGTGCCAGTGCTGATGACGGGGGATCGAACACCGGGGAGCTGTTTTTT. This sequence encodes CASADDGGSNTGELFF.

CDR3 residues: CASSLADSYNEQFF. CDR3 in DNA: TGTGCCAGCAGCTTGGCCGACTCCTACAATGAGCAGTTCTTC. The chain employs TRBV5-6 and TRBJ2-1; no clear D. The CDR3 runs to 14 residues. V was pared by 0 bases and J by 0 bases, with 4 bases between. The V gene's germline CDR1 is SGHDT and CDR2 YYEEEE. Based on the CDR3 plus reference TRBV5-6 and TRBJ2-1, the full variable domain is DAGVTQSPTHLIKTRGQQVTLRCSPKSGHDTVSWYQQALGQGPQFIFQYYEEEERQRGNFPDRFSGHQFPNYSSELNVNALLLGDSALYLCASSLADSYNEQFFGPGTRLTVL.

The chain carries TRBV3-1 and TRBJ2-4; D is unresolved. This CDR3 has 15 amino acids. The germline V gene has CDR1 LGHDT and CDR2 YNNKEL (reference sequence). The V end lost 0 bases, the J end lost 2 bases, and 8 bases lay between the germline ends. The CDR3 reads CASSQDLGTKNIQYF. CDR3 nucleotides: TGTGCCAGCAGCCAAGATTTGGGGACCAAAAACATTCAGTACTTC.

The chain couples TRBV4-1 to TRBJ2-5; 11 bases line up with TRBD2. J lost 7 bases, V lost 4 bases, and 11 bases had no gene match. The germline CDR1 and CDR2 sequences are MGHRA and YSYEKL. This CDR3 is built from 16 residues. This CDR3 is CASSPRNSGGAVTQYF. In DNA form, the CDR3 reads TGCGCCAGCAGCCCGAGAAATAGCGGGGGGGCCGTGACCCAGTACTTC.

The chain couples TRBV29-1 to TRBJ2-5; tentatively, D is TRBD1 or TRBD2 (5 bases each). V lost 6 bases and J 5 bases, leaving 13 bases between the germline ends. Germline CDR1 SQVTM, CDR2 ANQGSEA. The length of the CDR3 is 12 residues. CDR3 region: CSVPIGEETQYF. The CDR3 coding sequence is TGCAGCGTCCCAATAGGGGAGGAGACCCAGTACTTC.

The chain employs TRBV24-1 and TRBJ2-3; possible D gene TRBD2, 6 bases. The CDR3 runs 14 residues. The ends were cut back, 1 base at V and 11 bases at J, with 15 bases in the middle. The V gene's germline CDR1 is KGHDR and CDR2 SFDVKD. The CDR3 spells CATSDLWRSAGQYF. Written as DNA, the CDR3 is TGTGCCACCAGTGATTTATGGCGTTCAGCGGGGCAGTATTTT.

This chain's CDR3 is CASSFGQGALGYTF. The CDR3 region has the DNA TGTGCCAGCAGTTTTGGACAGGGGGCACTCGGCTACACCTTC. V usage is TRBV27 and J usage is TRBJ1-2; 11 nucleotides line up with TRBD1. The V gene's germline CDR1 is MNHEY and CDR2 SMNVEV (reference sequence). The length of the CDR3 is 14 residues. V was clipped by 3 bases and J by 8 bases; unmatched bases: 5.

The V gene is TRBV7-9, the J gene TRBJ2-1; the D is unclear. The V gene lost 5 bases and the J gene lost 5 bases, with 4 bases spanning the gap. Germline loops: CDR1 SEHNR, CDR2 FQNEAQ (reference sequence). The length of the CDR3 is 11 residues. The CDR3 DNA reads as TGTGCCAGCAGCATCGACAATGAGCAGTTCTTC. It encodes CASSIDNEQFF.

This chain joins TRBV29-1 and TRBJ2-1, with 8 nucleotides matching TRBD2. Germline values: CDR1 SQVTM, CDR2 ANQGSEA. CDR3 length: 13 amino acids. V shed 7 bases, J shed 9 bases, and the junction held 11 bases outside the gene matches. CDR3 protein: CSATAGVKIEQFF. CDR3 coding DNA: TGCAGCGCGACAGCGGGAGTCAAAATTGAGCAGTTCTTC.